Shown below are 28 T cell receptor beta chains from a single sample sequenced in a study of vaccination effects on CD4 cells after COVID-19. The table came from immunoSEQ multiplex PCR; TCRdb's copy has only in-frame clones and leaves some out. The data show some 30,000 clones, with 70% seen just once and roughly 3.8% held by the top ten. Having been cultured for 9 to 11 days, the cells underwent CD4+ T cell isolation. For these receptors, no antigen is known. This material consisted of CD4+ T cells from PBMCs cultured without peptide, taken before COVID-19 vaccination. Receptors originate from a human donor who received a COVID-19 vaccine.

In its sample, this clone was seen a few times. The rearrangement joins TRBV7-8 to TRBJ2-7; perhaps TRBD2 as D (7 bases). Deletions cut 0 bases from V and 3 bases from J, with 12 bases between. The length of the CDR3 is 15 residues. Germline V CDR1 and CDR2: SGHVS, FQNEAQ. CDR3 amino acids: CASSLAVGGGYEQYF. In DNA, the CDR3 is TGTGCCAGCAGCTTAGCGGTGGGAGGGGGCTACGAGCAGTACTTC.

This clone appeared a single time. The chain joins TRBV10-3 to TRBJ1-2, with 9 positions matching TRBD1. The junction had 9 bases not matched to a gene; V was cut back by 8 bases and J by 8 bases. Germline V lookup: CDR1 ENHRY, CDR2 SYGVKD. The CDR3 spans 13 residues. The DNA for the CDR3 is TGTGCCATCCATGCCCGGGACAGGGACGGCTACACCTTC. This translates into CAIHARDRDGYTF.

The V call is TRBV2, the J call TRBJ1-2; tentative D call: TRBD1 (5 bases). Germline V gene data show CDR1 as SNHLY and CDR2 as FYNNEI. The CDR3 spans 15 residues. Trimming left V 5 bases short and J 4 bases short, with 17 bases between. The CDR3 sequence: CASSPPITGLYGYTF. The CDR3 nucleotides read TGTGCCAGCAGTCCACCAATAACAGGTCTCTATGGCTACACCTTC.

This clone has a single count. The chain uses TRBV25-1 and TRBJ2-5, with D perhaps given as TRBD1 or TRBD2 (5 bases each). The CDR3 has 15 amino acids. CDR1 MGHDK and CDR2 SYGVNS come from the germline V gene. V gave up 4 bases and J gave up 5 bases, with 17 bases separating them. The DNA for the CDR3 is TGTGCCAGCAGTGTGAACTTGGGGGAGATGGAGACCCAGTACTTC. It codes for CASSVNLGEMETQYF.

This clone was detected only a few times. The rearrangement joins TRBV5-1 to TRBJ2-3, with no clear D. Germline values: CDR1 SGHRS, CDR2 YFSETQ. The CDR3 spans 12 residues. V dropped 0 bases and J dropped 6 bases, with 5 bases sitting between them. CDR3 residues: CASSLATDTQYF. CDR3 bases: TGCGCCAGCAGCTTGGCTACCGATACGCAGTATTTT.

This clone occurred a few times. The chain couples TRBV19 to TRBJ1-2, with D perhaps TRBD1 (5 bases). Trimming shortened V by 7 bases and J by 6 bases, and 18 bases separated the two germline ends. There are 14 residues in the CDR3. Germline CDR1 and CDR2: LNHDA and SQIVND (reference sequence). The CDR3 nucleotides are TGTGCCAGTAACATCCGTCCAGGGATCGATGGCTACACCTTC. Protein: CASNIRPGIDGYTF.

The chain carries TRBV19 and TRBJ1-1, with 10 bases that match TRBD1. Per germline, CDR1 LNHDA and CDR2 SQIVND (reference sequence). The length of the CDR3 is 15 residues. J was trimmed by 3 bases and V by 6 bases; bases with no gene match: 7. CDR3 DNA sequence: TGTGCCAGTAGGACGGACAGGGGGTCGTACACTGAAGCTTTCTTT. Amino acids: CASRTDRGSYTEAFF.

This chain joins TRBV6-1 and TRBJ2-3, with D unclear. Deletions cut 3 bases from V and 0 bases from J, with 7 bases between. The CDR3 totals 14 residues. Looked up from germline, CDR1 is MNHNS and CDR2 is SASEGT. The CDR3 sequence: CASSETQSTDTQYF. The CDR3 coding sequence is TGTGCCAGCAGTGAGACCCAGAGCACAGATACGCAGTATTTT.

This chain connects TRBV11-2 to TRBJ2-3, with a weak D call TRBD2 (5 bases). Germline V gives CDR1 SGHAT, CDR2 FQNNGV. The V and J ends lost 5 bases and 3 bases respectively, with 15 bases between them. This CDR3 region has 15 residues. The CDR3 region is CASSPLTTLTDTQYF. The CDR3 coding sequence is TGTGCCAGCAGCCCGCTGACTACTTTGACAGATACGCAGTATTTT.

In the case of this clone: This CDR3 is also generated by other DNA sequences in the sample. This chain uses TRBV2 with TRBJ2-3, with D unclear. The CDR3 loop spans 12 amino acids. The V end lost 3 bases, the J end lost 1 base, and 2 bases lay between the germline ends. In germline, CDR1 is SNHLY, CDR2 FYNNEI. The CDR3 DNA is TGTGCCAGCAGTGAGGGCACAGATACGCAGTATTTT. This sequence encodes CASSEGTDTQYF.

The chain has TRBV19 and TRBJ1-6; D possibly corresponds to TRBD1 (5 bases). This CDR3 comprises 16 residues. Trimming removed 9 bases at V and 8 bases at J, with 23 bases between. The V gene's germline CDR1 is LNHDA and CDR2 SQIVND (reference sequence). Here the CDR3 reads CASKESGTQFDSPLHF. The CDR3 bases are TGTGCCAGCAAAGAATCCGGGACGCAATTCGATTCACCCCTCCACTTT.

This rearrangement joins TRBV11-2 to TRBJ2-1; D might be TRBD2 (6 bases). The CDR3 sequence is 15 residues long. Germline V lookup: CDR1 SGHAT, CDR2 FQNNGV. V lost 3 bases, J lost 6 bases, and 15 bases lay in between. The chain's CDR3 is CASSFRLDSPNEQFF. The CDR3 bases are TGTGCCAGCAGCTTCAGACTAGATTCGCCCAATGAGCAGTTCTTC.

J is TRBJ1-4 and V is TRBV14, with unresolved D. In germline, CDR1 is SGHDN, CDR2 FVKESK. The CDR3 sequence is 13 residues long. Trimming took off 2 bases at V and 5 bases at J, with 6 bases between the two ends. This CDR3 is CASSQNVNEKLFF. For the CDR3, the DNA is TGTGCCAGCAGCCAAAACGTGAATGAAAAACTGTTTTTT.

J is TRBJ2-2 and V is TRBV4-1; TRBD2 is a possible D gene (7 bases). The germline CDR1 and CDR2 sequences are MGHRA and YSYEKL. V lost 2 bases to trimming and J lost 4 bases, with 14 bases between them. The CDR3 is made up of 16 amino acids. The CDR3 DNA is TGCGCCAGCAGCCAATCCGGGGGAGGGGGCACCGGGGAGCTGTTTTTT. Translated, it gives CASSQSGGGGTGELFF.

As regards this clone: The same CDR3 also results from other DNA sequences found in this sample. V gene TRBV7-9 combines with J gene TRBJ1-6; no reliable D call. Trimming took 1 base from V and 4 from J, leaving 5 bases between them. Germline V gives CDR1 SEHNR, CDR2 FQNEAQ (reference sequence). This CDR3 has 14 residues. The CDR3 DNA reads as TGTGCCAGCAGCTTAGAACAGTATAATTCACCCCTCCACTTT. As protein: CASSLEQYNSPLHF.

The chain combines TRBV19 with TRBJ2-4; 8 positions agree with TRBD2. V was clipped by 4 bases and J by 8 bases; unmatched bases: 10. CDR1 is LNHDA and CDR2 is SQIVND in the germline V gene (reference sequence). CDR3 length equals 15 residues. The CDR3 sequence: CASSNSGTSRDIQYF. DNA for the CDR3: TGTGCCAGTAGTAATTCCGGGACTAGTAGGGACATTCAGTACTTC.

The V gene is TRBV4-2, the J gene TRBJ1-2; D call uncertain. V shed 0 bases and J shed 2 bases, with 1 base lying between them. The CDR3 has 12 residues. The V gene's germline CDR1 is LGHNA and CDR2 YNFKEQ. As DNA, the CDR3 is TGTGCCAGCAGCCAAGACAACTATGGCTACACCTTC. Amino acid sequence: CASSQDNYGYTF.

A single count supports this clone. V is TRBV7-9 and J is TRBJ2-7; the match to TRBD1 covers 9 bases. J gave up 4 bases and V 4 bases, and 17 bases lay outside the gene matches. Germline CDR1 is SEHNR and CDR2 is FQNEAQ (reference sequence). The CDR3 is 18 residues long. CDR3 protein: CASSSEAGTGSRFYEQYF. In DNA form, the CDR3 reads TGTGCCAGCAGCTCAGAAGCGGGGACAGGGTCAAGATTTTACGAGCAGTACTTC.

The CDR3 here is CASSIGRQGLQETQYF. CDR3 bases: TGTGCCAGTAGTATAGGGAGACAGGGGCTCCAAGAGACCCAGTACTTC. This chain joins TRBV19 and TRBJ2-5, with 8 bases matching TRBD1. CDR3 length equals 16 residues. Germline loops: CDR1 LNHDA, CDR2 SQIVND (reference sequence). The junction had 5 bases not matched to a gene; V was cut back by 1 base and J by 1 base.

The table lists this clone with a few counts. The V gene is TRBV7-9, the J gene TRBJ1-1, with TRBD1 as a possible D gene (6 bases). The CDR3 extends over 14 amino acids. Germline CDR1 and CDR2: SEHNR and FQNEAQ (reference sequence). V was clipped by 3 bases and J by 0 bases, with 8 bases between them. The CDR3 is CASSFGQMNTEAFF. CDR3 coding DNA: TGTGCCAGCAGCTTCGGACAGATGAACACTGAAGCTTTCTTT. Using reference TRBV7-9 and TRBJ1-1 for the parts outside the CDR3, the full variable domain is DTGVSQNPRHKITKRGQNVTFRCDPISEHNRLYWYRQTLGQGPEFLTYFQNEAQLEKSRLLSDRFSAERPKGSFSTLEIQRTEQGDSAMYLCASSFGQMNTEAFFGQGTRLTVV.

The V gene is TRBV5-1, the J gene TRBJ2-1; 10 bases map to TRBD1. The CDR3 is 15 residues long. Germline V gene lookup returns CDR1 SGHRS and CDR2 YFSETQ. Trimming at V came to 0 bases and at J to 16 bases, leaving 13 bases not matched to a gene. The CDR3 here is CASSLGELWTGGFFF. The DNA for the CDR3 is TGCGCCAGCAGCTTGGGAGAGTTATGGACAGGGGGTTTCTTCTTC.

This clone has just a few counts. The chain combines TRBV10-2 with TRBJ1-5, with D perhaps matching TRBD1 (5 bases). CDR1 is WSHSY, CDR2 SAAADI, per germline. Trimming cost V 7 bases and J 5 bases, with 15 bases left between them. There are 14 residues in the CDR3. The CDR3 reads CASTPLGGDQPQHF. In DNA form, the CDR3 reads TGCGCCAGCACACCCCTGGGAGGGGATCAGCCCCAGCATTTT.

The chain combines TRBV10-2 with TRBJ1-5; TRBD1 might be the D (5 bases). Trimming left V 0 bases short and J 3 bases short, with 15 bases between. Per the germline V gene, CDR1 is WSHSY and CDR2 is SAAADI. There are 17 residues in the CDR3. In nucleotides, the CDR3 is TGCGCCAGCAGTGAGTCGAGGGGAATCACGTCCAATCAGCCCCAGCATTTT. Protein sequence: CASSESRGITSNQPQHF.

The chain uses TRBV2 and TRBJ1-2; 9 nucleotides agree with TRBD1. The J segment lost 2 bases and the V segment lost 6 bases, leaving 1 base of the junction unmatched. Germline V CDR1 and CDR2: SNHLY, FYNNEI. The CDR3 covers 13 residues. This CDR3 reads CASSGQGNYGYTF. The CDR3 DNA sequence: TGTGCCAGCAGCGGACAGGGGAACTATGGCTACACCTTC.

The chain is built from TRBV4-2 and TRBJ2-2; 14 bases match TRBD2. This CDR3 contains 19 residues. In germline, CDR1 is LGHNA, CDR2 YNFKEQ. After removal of 1 base from V and 1 base from J, the junction contained 5 bases not matched to a gene. As DNA, the CDR3 is TGTGCCAGCAGCCAAGTTACCGGACTAGCGGGGGGGAACACCGGGGAGCTGTTTTTT. It yields the protein CASSQVTGLAGGNTGELFF.

This chain links TRBV5-1 with TRBJ2-4; TRBD1 might be the D (6 bases). CDR1 is SGHRS, CDR2 YFSETQ, per germline. The CDR3 contains 14 residues. V lost 3 bases to trimming and J lost 9 bases, with 16 bases between them. CDR3 region: CASSSQGPHGIQYF. DNA for the CDR3: TGCGCCAGCAGCTCACAGGGACCTCATGGCATTCAGTACTTC.

This clone was found once. This chain connects TRBV10-3 to TRBJ1-4, with a possible D match to TRBD1 (6 bases). V lost 2 bases and J 8 bases, leaving 18 bases between the germline ends. CDR3 length: 16 amino acids. Germline loops: CDR1 ENHRY, CDR2 SYGVKD. The CDR3 DNA is TGTGCCATCAGTGAGGATAGTTCAGGGGTTGGGGAAAAACTGTTTTTT. Its translation: CAISEDSSGVGEKLFF.

This clone was counted only a few times. The chain carries TRBV27 and TRBJ1-1, with D possibly TRBD1 on 6 matching bases. The germline CDR1 and CDR2 sequences are MNHEY and SMNVEV (reference sequence). Trimming took off 8 bases at V and 2 bases at J, with 15 bases between the two ends. The CDR3 contains 14 residues. The CDR3 nucleotides read TGTGCCAGCTTCGTTAAGGGGACAAACACTGAAGCTTTCTTT. Its translation is CASFVKGTNTEAFF.